This TCR beta chain was obtained from a study of tumor-infiltrating lymphocytes in oesophageal squamous cell carcinoma (dated by TCRdb to the mid-2010s). This clonotype was seen many times. This receptor's antigen is unknown. No base quality information exists; no much larger clone differs at one position. Trimming leaves V shorter by 3 bases and J shorter by 9 bases, with the junction holding 9 bases beyond the gene matches. CDR1 SGHDT and CDR2 YYEEEE were looked up in the germline V gene. Inclusive of the bounding cysteine and phenylalanine, the CDR3 is 15 residues long. The read is trimmed to its CDR3 DNA, 45 bases read in frame from base 1. The library was built by means of PCR. TCRdb names Illumina HiSeq 2000 as the instrument used. The public sequencing data were trimmed at Q25 with fastp and processed into clonotypes with MiXCR by TCRdb, which kept only in-frame beta chains. Entries that share a CDR3 protein sequence are merged under the most common genes and DNA. The sample includes under 25,000 distinct CDR3 sequences, with roughly 37% observed a single time. 6.8% of the sample comes from the top ten.

This sequence was found in a male donor with esophageal squamous cell carcinoma. The rearranged segments are TRBV5-6 and TRBJ2-1, and 10 junctional nucleotides match TRBD2. Sequences were obtained from blood. The DNA is as follows: TGTGCCAGCAGCTGGAGCGGGAGGGCCGCCTCTGAGCAGTTCTTC. Translated, it reads CASSWSGRAASEQFF.